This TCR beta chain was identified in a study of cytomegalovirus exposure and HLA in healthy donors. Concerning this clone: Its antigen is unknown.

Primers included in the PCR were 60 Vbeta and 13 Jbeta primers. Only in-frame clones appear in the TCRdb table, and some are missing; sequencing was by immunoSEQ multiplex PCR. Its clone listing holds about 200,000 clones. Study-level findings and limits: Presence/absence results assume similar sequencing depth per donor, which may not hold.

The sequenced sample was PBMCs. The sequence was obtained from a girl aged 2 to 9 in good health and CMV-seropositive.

The CDR3 spells CATIHDSSEQYF. The CDR3, as DNA: TGTGCCACCATACACGACAGTTCCGAGCAGTACTTC. The V and J genes are TRBV5-3 and TRBJ2-7, with TRBD1 as a possible D gene (5 bases). TRBV5-3 is an ORF; its function is uncertain. CDR3 length equals 12 residues. V was cut by 9 bases and J by 6 bases, with 16 bases left in between.